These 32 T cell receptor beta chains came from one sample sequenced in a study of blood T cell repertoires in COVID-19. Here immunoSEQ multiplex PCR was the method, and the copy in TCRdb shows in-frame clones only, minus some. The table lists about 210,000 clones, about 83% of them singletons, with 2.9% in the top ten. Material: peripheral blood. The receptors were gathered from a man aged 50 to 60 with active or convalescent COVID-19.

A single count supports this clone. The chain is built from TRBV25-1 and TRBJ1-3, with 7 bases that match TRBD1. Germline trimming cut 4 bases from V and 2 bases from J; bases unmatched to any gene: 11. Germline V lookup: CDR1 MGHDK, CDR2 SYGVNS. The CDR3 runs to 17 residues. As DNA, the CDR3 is TGTGCCAGCAGTGGAGCACAGGGGAAGATTCCTGGAAACACCATATATTTT. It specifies CASSGAQGKIPGNTIYF. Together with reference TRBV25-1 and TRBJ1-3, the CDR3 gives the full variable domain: EADIYQTPRYLVIGTGKKITLECSQTMGHDKMYWYQQDPGMELHLIHYSYGVNSTEKGDLSSESTVSRIRTEHFPLTLESARPSHTSQYLCASSGAQGKIPGNTIYFGEGSWLTVV.

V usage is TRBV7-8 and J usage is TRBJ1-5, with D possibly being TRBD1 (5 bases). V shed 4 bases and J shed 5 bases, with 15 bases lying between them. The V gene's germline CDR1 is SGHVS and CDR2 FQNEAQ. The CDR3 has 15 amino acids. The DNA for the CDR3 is TGTGCCAGCAGCTCCGGGCCCGCAGGGCATCAGCCCCAGCATTTT. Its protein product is CASSSGPAGHQPQHF.

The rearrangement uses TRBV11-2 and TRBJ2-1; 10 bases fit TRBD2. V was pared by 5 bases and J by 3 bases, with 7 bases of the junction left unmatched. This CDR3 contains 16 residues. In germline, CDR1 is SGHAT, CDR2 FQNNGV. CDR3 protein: CASSPRASGGYNEQFF. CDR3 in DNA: TGTGCCAGCAGCCCCCGGGCTAGCGGGGGCTACAATGAGCAGTTCTTC.

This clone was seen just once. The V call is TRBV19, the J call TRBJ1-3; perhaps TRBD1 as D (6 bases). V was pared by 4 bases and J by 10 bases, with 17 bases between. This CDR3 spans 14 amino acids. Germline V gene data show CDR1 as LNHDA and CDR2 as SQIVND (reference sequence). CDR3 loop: CASSTPAGVLTIYF. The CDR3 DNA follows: TGTGCCAGTAGTACCCCGGCAGGGGTTCTTACCATATATTTT.

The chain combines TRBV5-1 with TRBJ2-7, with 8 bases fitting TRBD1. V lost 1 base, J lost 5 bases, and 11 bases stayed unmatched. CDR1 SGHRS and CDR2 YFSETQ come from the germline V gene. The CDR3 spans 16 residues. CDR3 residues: CASSLMWTDRVNEQYF. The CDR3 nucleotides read TGCGCCAGCAGCTTGATGTGGACGGACAGGGTGAACGAGCAGTACTTC.

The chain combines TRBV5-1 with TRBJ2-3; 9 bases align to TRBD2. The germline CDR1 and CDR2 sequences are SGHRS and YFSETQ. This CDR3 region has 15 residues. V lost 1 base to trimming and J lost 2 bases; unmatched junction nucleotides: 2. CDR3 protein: CASSLRLAATDTQYF. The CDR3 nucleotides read TGCGCCAGCAGCTTGAGACTAGCGGCCACAGATACGCAGTATTTT.

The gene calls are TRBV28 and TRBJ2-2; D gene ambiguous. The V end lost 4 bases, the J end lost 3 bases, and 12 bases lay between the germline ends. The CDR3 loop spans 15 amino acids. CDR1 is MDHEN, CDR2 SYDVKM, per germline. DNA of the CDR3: TGTGCCAGCAGTTCATCCGGGTTGGACACCGGGGAGCTGTTTTTT. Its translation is CASSSSGLDTGELFF. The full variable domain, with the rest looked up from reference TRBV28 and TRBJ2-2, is DVKVTQSSRYLVKRTGEKVFLECVQDMDHENMFWYRQDPGLGLRLIYFSYDVKMKEKGDIPEGYSVSREKKERFSLILESASTNQTSMYLCASSSSGLDTGELFFGEGSRLTVL.

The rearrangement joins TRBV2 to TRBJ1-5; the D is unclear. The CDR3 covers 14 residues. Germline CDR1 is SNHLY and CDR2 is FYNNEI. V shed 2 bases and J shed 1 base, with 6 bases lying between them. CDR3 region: CASSEIGSNQPQHF. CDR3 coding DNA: TGTGCCAGCAGTGAAATCGGGAGCAATCAGCCCCAGCATTTT.

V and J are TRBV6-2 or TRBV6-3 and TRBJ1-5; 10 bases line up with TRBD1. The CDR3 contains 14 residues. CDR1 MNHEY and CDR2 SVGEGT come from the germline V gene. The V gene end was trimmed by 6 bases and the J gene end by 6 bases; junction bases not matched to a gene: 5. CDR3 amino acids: CASSDRGPGQPQHF. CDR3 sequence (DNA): TGTGCCAGCAGCGACAGGGGGCCGGGTCAGCCCCAGCATTTT.

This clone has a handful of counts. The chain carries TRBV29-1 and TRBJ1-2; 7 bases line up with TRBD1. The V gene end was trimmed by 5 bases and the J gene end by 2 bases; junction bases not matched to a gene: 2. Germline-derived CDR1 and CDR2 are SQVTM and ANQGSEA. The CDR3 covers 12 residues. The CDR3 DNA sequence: TGCAGCGTTATGACAGGGAACTATGGCTACACCTTC. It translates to CSVMTGNYGYTF. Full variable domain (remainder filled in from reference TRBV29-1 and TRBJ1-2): SAVISQKPSRDICQRGTSLTIQCQVDSQVTMMFWYRQQPGQSLTLIATANQGSEATYESGFVIDKFPISRPNLTFSTLTVSNMSPEDSSIYLCSVMTGNYGYTFGSGTRLTVV.

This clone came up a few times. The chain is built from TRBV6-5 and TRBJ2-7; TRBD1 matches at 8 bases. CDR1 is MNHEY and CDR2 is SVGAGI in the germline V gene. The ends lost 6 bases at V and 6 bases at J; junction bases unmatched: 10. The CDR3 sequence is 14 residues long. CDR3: CASRPPGGAGEQYF. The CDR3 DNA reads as TGTGCCAGCAGACCCCCAGGGGGCGCCGGCGAGCAGTACTTC.

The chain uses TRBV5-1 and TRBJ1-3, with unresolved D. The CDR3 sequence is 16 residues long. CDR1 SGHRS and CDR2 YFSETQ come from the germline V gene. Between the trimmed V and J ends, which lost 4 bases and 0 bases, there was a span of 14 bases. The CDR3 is CASSPRRLLSGNTIYF. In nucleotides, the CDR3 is TGCGCCAGCAGCCCGCGGAGACTCCTCTCTGGAAACACCATATATTTT.

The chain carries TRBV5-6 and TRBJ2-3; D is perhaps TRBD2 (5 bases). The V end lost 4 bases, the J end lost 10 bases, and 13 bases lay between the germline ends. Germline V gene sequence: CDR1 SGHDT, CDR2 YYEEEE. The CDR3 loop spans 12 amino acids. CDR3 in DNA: TGTGCCAGCAGCCCAGGCCCGGAGGCGCAGTATTTT. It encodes CASSPGPEAQYF.

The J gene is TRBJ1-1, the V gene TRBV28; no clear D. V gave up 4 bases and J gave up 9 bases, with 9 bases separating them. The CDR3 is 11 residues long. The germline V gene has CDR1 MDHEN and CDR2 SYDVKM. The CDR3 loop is CASSSSGQAFF. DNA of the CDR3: TGTGCCAGCAGTTCGTCTGGCCAAGCTTTCTTT.

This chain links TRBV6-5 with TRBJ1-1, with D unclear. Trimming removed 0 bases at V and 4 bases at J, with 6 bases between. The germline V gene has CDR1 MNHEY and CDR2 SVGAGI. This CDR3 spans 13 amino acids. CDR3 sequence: CASSYSTSTEAFF. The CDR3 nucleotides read TGTGCCAGCAGTTACTCGACTAGCACTGAAGCTTTCTTT.

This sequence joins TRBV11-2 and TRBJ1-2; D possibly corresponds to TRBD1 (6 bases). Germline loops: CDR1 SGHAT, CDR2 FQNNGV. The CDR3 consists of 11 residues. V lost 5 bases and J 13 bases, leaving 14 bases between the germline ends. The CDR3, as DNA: TGTGCCAGCAGCATACGACAGGAATCCACCTTC. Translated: CASSIRQESTF.

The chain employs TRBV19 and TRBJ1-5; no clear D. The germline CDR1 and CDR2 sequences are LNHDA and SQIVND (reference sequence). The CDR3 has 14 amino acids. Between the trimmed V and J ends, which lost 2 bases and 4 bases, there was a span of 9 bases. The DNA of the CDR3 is TGTGCCAGTAGTATAACGGGGTTGAATCAGCCCCAGCATTTT. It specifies CASSITGLNQPQHF.

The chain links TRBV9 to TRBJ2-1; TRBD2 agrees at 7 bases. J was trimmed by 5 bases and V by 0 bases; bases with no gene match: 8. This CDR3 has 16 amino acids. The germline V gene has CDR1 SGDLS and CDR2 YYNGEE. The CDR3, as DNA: TGTGCCAGCAGCGTAGTCCCTCCTAGCGGTGACAATGAGCAGTTCTTC. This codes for CASSVVPPSGDNEQFF. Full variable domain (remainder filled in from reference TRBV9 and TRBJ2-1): DSGVTQTPKHLITATGQRVTLRCSPRSGDLSVYWYQQSLDQGLQFLIQYYNGEERAKGNILERFSAQQFPDLHSELNLSSLELGDSALYFCASSVVPPSGDNEQFFGPGTRLTVL.

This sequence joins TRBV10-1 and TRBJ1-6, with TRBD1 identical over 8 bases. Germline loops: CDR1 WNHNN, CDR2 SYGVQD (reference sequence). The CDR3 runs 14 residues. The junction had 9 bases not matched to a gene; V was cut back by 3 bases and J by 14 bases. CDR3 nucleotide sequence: TGCGCCAGCAGTGATAGCTTGCAGGGGGCGACCCTCCACTTT. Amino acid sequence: CASSDSLQGATLHF.

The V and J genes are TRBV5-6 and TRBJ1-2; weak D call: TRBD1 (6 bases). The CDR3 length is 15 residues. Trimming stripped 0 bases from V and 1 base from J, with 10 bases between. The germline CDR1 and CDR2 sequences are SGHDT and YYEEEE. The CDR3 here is CASSLGGQSNYGYTF. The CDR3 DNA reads TGTGCCAGCAGCTTGGGAGGACAGAGTAACTATGGCTACACCTTC.

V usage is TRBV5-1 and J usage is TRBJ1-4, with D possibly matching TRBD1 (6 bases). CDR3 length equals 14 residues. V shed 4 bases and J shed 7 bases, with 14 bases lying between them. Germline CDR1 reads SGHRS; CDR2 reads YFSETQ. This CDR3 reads CASSRQRGGEKLFF. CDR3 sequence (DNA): TGCGCCAGCAGCCGCCAAAGGGGGGGTGAAAAACTGTTTTTT.

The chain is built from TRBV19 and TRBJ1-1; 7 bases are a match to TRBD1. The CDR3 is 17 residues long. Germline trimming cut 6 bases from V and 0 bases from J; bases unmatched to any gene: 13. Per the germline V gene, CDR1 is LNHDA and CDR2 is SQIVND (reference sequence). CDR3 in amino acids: CASRTSSGDRLNTEAFF. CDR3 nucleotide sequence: TGTGCCAGTAGAACGTCATCCGGGGACAGACTGAACACTGAAGCTTTCTTT.

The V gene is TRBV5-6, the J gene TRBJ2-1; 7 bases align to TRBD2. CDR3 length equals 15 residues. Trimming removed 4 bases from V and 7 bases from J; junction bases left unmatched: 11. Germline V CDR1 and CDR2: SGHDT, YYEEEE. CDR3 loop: CASSPIAGESNEQFF. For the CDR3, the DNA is TGTGCCAGCAGCCCAATTGCGGGAGAGAGTAATGAGCAGTTCTTC.

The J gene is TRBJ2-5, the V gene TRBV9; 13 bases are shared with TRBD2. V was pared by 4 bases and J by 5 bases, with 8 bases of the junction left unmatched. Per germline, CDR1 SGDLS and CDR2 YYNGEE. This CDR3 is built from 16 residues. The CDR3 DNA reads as TGTGCCAGCAGCCCCCGGACTAGCGGGAGAGGTGAGACCCAGTACTTC. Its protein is CASSPRTSGRGETQYF. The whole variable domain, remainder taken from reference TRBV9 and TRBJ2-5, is DSGVTQTPKHLITATGQRVTLRCSPRSGDLSVYWYQQSLDQGLQFLIQYYNGEERAKGNILERFSAQQFPDLHSELNLSSLELGDSALYFCASSPRTSGRGETQYFGPGTRLLVL.

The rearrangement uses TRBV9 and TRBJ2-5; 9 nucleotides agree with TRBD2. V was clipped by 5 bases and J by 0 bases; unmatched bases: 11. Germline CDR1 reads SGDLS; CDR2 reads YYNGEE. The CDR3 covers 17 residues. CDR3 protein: CASSVSGVAGDQETQYF. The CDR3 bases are TGTGCCAGCAGTGTCTCTGGGGTAGCGGGGGACCAAGAGACCCAGTACTTC.

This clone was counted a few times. In nucleotides, the CDR3 is TGTGCCAGCAGTTTGTTCGGATCCCCTTCGGGTGGCTACACCTTC. It translates to CASSLFGSPSGGYTF. V gene TRBV27 combines with J gene TRBJ1-2, with D hard to call. Germline CDR1 MNHEY, CDR2 SMNVEV (reference sequence). V lost 3 bases to trimming and J lost 7 bases, with 18 bases between them. This CDR3 has 15 amino acids.

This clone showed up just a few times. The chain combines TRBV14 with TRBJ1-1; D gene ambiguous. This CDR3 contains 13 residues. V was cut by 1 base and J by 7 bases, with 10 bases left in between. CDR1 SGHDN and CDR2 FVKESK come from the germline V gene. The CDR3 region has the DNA TGTGCCAGCAGCCAAGTAGACTTGCTTGAAGCTTTCTTT. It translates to CASSQVDLLEAFF.

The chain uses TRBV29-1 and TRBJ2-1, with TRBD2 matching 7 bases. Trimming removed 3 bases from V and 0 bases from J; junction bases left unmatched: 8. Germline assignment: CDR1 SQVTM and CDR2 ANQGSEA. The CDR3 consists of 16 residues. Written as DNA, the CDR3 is TGCAGCGTTGAGGGAGGGATAGGCTTCTCCTACAATGAGCAGTTCTTC. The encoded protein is CSVEGGIGFSYNEQFF.

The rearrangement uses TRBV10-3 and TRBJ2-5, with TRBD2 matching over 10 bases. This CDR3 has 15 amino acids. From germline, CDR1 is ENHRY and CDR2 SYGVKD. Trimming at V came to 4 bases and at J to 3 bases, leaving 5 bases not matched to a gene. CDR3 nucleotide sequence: TGTGCCATCAGTGGGAGCGGGAGGGCCGAAGAGACCCAGTACTTC. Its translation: CAISGSGRAEETQYF.

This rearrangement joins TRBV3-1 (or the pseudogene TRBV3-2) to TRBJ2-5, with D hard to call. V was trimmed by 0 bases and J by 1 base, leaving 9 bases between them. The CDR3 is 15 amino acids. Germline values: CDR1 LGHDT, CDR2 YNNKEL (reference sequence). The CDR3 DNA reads TGTGCCAGCAGCCAAGATTACTATCCCCAAGAGACCCAGTACTTC. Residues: CASSQDYYPQETQYF.

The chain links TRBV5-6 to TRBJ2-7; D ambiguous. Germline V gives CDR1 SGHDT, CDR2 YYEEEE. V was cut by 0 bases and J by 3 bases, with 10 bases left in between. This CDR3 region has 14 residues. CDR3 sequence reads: CASSLDSTFYEQYF. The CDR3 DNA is TGTGCCAGCAGCTTGGACAGTACTTTCTACGAGCAGTACTTC.

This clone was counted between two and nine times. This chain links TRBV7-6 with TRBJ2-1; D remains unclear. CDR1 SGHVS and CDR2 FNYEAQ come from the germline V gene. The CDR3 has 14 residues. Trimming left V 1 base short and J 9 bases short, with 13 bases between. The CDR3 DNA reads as TGTGCCAGCAGCTTAGAGTACCCGCGGAGTGAGCAGTTCTTC. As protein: CASSLEYPRSEQFF.